The 29 T cell receptor beta chains below come from one sample, sequenced in a study of beta chain features in type 1 diabetes. Whole-study results and caveats: People with Type 1 diabetes carried modestly yet significantly shorter TCRB CDR3s in all four CD4+ subsets.

Reverse transcribing all isolated RNA meant expressed TCRB transcripts were sequenced. Using immunoSEQ multiplex PCR, the repertoire was profiled, and TCRdb retains in-frame clones only, with some absent. The sample records 100,000 to 150,000 clones, approximately 10% being singletons. These receptors have no identified antigens. Material for sequencing was central memory CD4+ T cells from blood. These receptors all come from a young man with type 1 diabetes.

In this sample, this clone turned up a few times. The chain employs TRBV7-9 and TRBJ2-3; D might be TRBD1 (6 bases). Germline V gives CDR1 SEHNR, CDR2 FQNEAQ (reference sequence). Trimming removed 2 bases from V and 2 bases from J, with 11 bases in between. This CDR3 has 15 amino acids. The CDR3 nucleotides read TGTGCCAGCAGCTTACTGACAGGAAACACAGATACGCAGTATTTT. Its protein is CASSLLTGNTDTQYF.

The chain joins TRBV6-5 to TRBJ2-3; TRBD2 matches 7 bases. CDR1 and CDR2 from the germline V gene are MNHEY and SVGAGI. This CDR3 region has 15 residues. The junction had 6 bases not matched to a gene; V was cut back by 6 bases and J by 0 bases. CDR3: CASSLRLASTDTQYF. The CDR3 region has the DNA TGTGCCAGCAGCCTCAGACTAGCCAGCACAGATACGCAGTATTTT.

This chain links TRBV18 with TRBJ1-1; D is undetermined. In germline, CDR1 is KGHSH, CDR2 LQKENI. The V gene lost 4 bases and the J gene lost 3 bases, with 9 bases spanning the gap. The CDR3 runs to 13 residues. CDR3 DNA: TGTGCCAGCTCACTTAACGGGTACACTGAAGCTTTCTTT. It codes for CASSLNGYTEAFF.

This chain uses TRBV30 with TRBJ1-1; possible D gene TRBD1, 6 bases. The V and J ends lost 4 bases and 6 bases respectively, with 12 bases between them. This CDR3 is 12 amino acids long. CDR1 is GTSNPN, CDR2 SVGIG, per germline (reference sequence). In DNA, the CDR3 is TGTGCCTGGACTAGTGACAGGCCTGAAGCTTTCTTT. Its protein product is CAWTSDRPEAFF. The whole variable domain, filled in from reference TRBV30 and TRBJ1-1, reads SQTIHQWPATLVQPVGSPLSLECTVEGTSNPNLYWYRQAAGRGLQLLFYSVGIGQISSEVPQNLSASRPQDRQFILSSKKLLLSDSGFYLCAWTSDRPEAFFGQGTRLTVV.

The chain joins TRBV10-3 to TRBJ1-2, with 7 positions matching TRBD1. Germline V lookup: CDR1 ENHRY, CDR2 SYGVKD. The length of the CDR3 is 14 residues. The J segment lost 1 base and the V segment lost 11 bases, leaving 10 bases of the junction unmatched. The chain's CDR3 is CAASFDRVNYGYTF. As DNA, the CDR3 is TGTGCCGCCTCATTCGACAGGGTTAACTATGGCTACACCTTC.

The J gene is TRBJ1-1, the V gene TRBV4-2; 8 bases align to TRBD1. Germline V gene data show CDR1 as LGHNA and CDR2 as YNFKEQ. V shed 2 bases, J shed 4 bases, and the junction held 3 bases outside the gene matches. CDR3 length equals 14 residues. The CDR3 DNA sequence: TGTGCCAGCAGCCAACTGACAGGGGTCACTGAAGCTTTCTTT. This sequence encodes CASSQLTGVTEAFF.

This clone was seen only a few times. The CDR3 sequence: CASSFWTGGTEAFF. CDR3 coding DNA: TGTGCCAGCAGCTTTTGGACAGGGGGAACTGAAGCTTTCTTT. The J gene is TRBJ1-1, the V gene TRBV5-6, with 10 nucleotides matching TRBD1. The V and J ends lost 2 bases and 5 bases, in that order; junction bases with no gene match: 3. Germline V CDR1 and CDR2: SGHDT, YYEEEE. CDR3 size: 14 residues.

The chain joins TRBV27 to TRBJ2-1; 14 nucleotides match TRBD2. The germline CDR1 and CDR2 sequences are MNHEY and SMNVEV (reference sequence). Trimming at V came to 4 bases and at J to 3 bases, leaving 8 bases not matched to a gene. CDR3 length: 18 amino acids. The CDR3 sequence is CASSSPGLAGALYNEQFF. DNA for the CDR3: TGTGCCAGCAGTTCGCCGGGACTAGCGGGGGCACTCTACAATGAGCAGTTCTTC.

A few counts support this clone. The chain recombines TRBV5-1 with TRBJ1-2; maybe TRBD1 (5 bases). The CDR3 is 12 amino acids. CDR1 SGHRS and CDR2 YFSETQ come from the germline V gene. Trimming took off 4 bases at V and 8 bases at J, with 12 bases between the two ends. DNA for the CDR3: TGCGCCAGCAGCGTGCAGGGTGACGGCTACACCTTC. It yields the protein CASSVQGDGYTF.

In regard to this clone: The sample contains more than one DNA sequence encoding this CDR3. The genes are TRBV5-4 and TRBJ1-6; unclear D gene. From germline, CDR1 is SGHNT and CDR2 YYREEE (reference sequence). The CDR3 has 13 residues. Trimming took off 0 bases at V and 6 bases at J, with 4 bases between the two ends. In DNA form, the CDR3 reads TGTGCCAGCAGCTTGGAGAGTAATTCACCCCTCCACTTT. It translates to CASSLESNSPLHF.

This clone was counted ten times or more. The chain is built from TRBV5-1 and TRBJ2-1, with 9 positions matching TRBD2. This CDR3 region has 15 residues. Trimming at V came to 4 bases and at J to 5 bases, leaving 7 bases not matched to a gene. CDR1 and CDR2 from the germline V gene are SGHRS and YFSETQ. The CDR3 loop reads CASSHSGGSNNEQFF. CDR3 bases: TGCGCCAGCAGCCATAGCGGGGGCTCAAACAATGAGCAGTTCTTC.

This clone came up a few times. The V gene is TRBV7-2, the J gene TRBJ2-7, with 9 bases fitting TRBD1. The CDR3 is 15 amino acids. Germline lookup yields CDR1 SGHTA and CDR2 FQGNSA. The V and J ends lost 2 bases and 6 bases, in that order; junction bases with no gene match: 8. CDR3: CASSLNPGQGSEQYF. CDR3 nucleotide sequence: TGTGCCAGCAGCTTAAACCCGGGACAGGGATCCGAGCAGTACTTC.

This clone was observed a few times. This chain links TRBV7-9 with TRBJ1-6; 8 bases agree with TRBD1. CDR1 is SEHNR and CDR2 is FQNEAQ in the germline V gene (reference sequence). The V gene end was trimmed by 4 bases and the J gene end by 8 bases; junction bases not matched to a gene: 1. The CDR3 totals 13 residues. CDR3 residues: CASSSTGDSPLHF. As DNA, the CDR3 is TGTGCCAGCAGCTCGACAGGGGATTCACCCCTCCACTTT.

J is TRBJ2-5 and V is TRBV6-6, with D possibly matching TRBD2 (7 bases). Trimming took 8 bases from V and 5 from J, leaving 12 bases between them. From germline, CDR1 is MNHNY and CDR2 SVGAGI (reference sequence). The CDR3 is 12 amino acids. The DNA for the CDR3 is TGTGCCAGCTCGGGGGGCACGGAGACCCAGTACTTC. It encodes CASSGGTETQYF.

This clone was observed a few times. The chain combines TRBV5-6 with TRBJ1-2; TRBD1 is a possible D gene (6 bases). The germline V and J ends were trimmed by 4 bases and 4 bases, with 17 bases remaining between them. This CDR3 is 15 amino acids long. Germline lookup yields CDR1 SGHDT and CDR2 YYEEEE. The CDR3 region is CASSLGLQGSYGYTF. DNA for the CDR3: TGTGCCAGCAGCCTCGGCTTACAGGGTTCCTATGGCTACACCTTC.

This chain links TRBV9 with TRBJ2-1, with 9 bases identical to TRBD1. This CDR3 is 16 amino acids long. Germline CDR1 is SGDLS and CDR2 is YYNGEE. V shed 3 bases, J shed 2 bases, and the junction held 6 bases outside the gene matches. The CDR3 protein is CASSGQGGRAYNEQFF. The CDR3 DNA sequence: TGTGCCAGCAGCGGACAGGGGGGCCGAGCCTACAATGAGCAGTTCTTC.

The chain combines TRBV14 with TRBJ2-5; tentative D call: TRBD2 (7 bases). CDR3 length equals 15 residues. V lost 4 bases and J 4 bases, leaving 16 bases between the germline ends. Per the germline V gene, CDR1 is SGHDN and CDR2 is FVKESK. The CDR3 sequence: CASSRQGRGGETQYF. The CDR3, as DNA: TGTGCCAGCAGCCGGCAGGGGAGGGGTGGAGAGACCCAGTACTTC.

This clone occurred a few times. The rearrangement uses TRBV2 and TRBJ1-1; a possible D gene is TRBD1 (6 bases). V dropped 7 bases and J dropped 3 bases, with 12 bases sitting between them. This CDR3 comprises 13 residues. Germline CDR1 is SNHLY and CDR2 is FYNNEI. The CDR3 sequence: CASTQGQHTEAFF. CDR3 bases: TGTGCCAGCACCCAGGGACAACACACTGAAGCTTTCTTT.

The chain joins TRBV27 to TRBJ2-7; D perhaps matches TRBD1 (5 bases). The V and J ends lost 2 bases and 6 bases respectively, with 14 bases between them. CDR3 length equals 14 residues. Germline V gives CDR1 MNHEY, CDR2 SMNVEV (reference sequence). The CDR3 nucleotides are TGTGCCAGCAGTTTAATCGGCAGGGCCGGCGAGCAGTACTTC. The encoded protein is CASSLIGRAGEQYF.

In this sample, this clone turned up a few times. V usage is TRBV4-2 and J usage is TRBJ2-7; the match to TRBD2 covers 7 bases. There are 14 residues in the CDR3. Trimming took 4 bases from V and 3 from J; bases not matched to a gene: 6. The germline V gene encodes CDR1 LGHNA and CDR2 YNFKEQ. The CDR3 bases are TGTGCCAGCAGCCCGGGGACTATTAACTACGAGCAGTACTTC. This gives the protein CASSPGTINYEQYF.

The chain has TRBV5-1 and TRBJ2-3; the match to TRBD2 covers 7 bases. The CDR3 consists of 14 residues. Germline-derived CDR1 and CDR2 are SGHRS and YFSETQ. V lost 4 bases to trimming and J lost 5 bases; unmatched junction nucleotides: 7. The CDR3, as DNA: TGCGCCAGCAGCCTCGGGACTATCGGAGATACGCAGTATTTT. Translation gives CASSLGTIGDTQYF.

This clone was picked up one time. V and J are TRBV7-8 and TRBJ2-7, with 9 bases matching TRBD2. Germline values: CDR1 SGHVS, CDR2 FQNEAQ. The CDR3 has 17 residues. V was pared by 0 bases and J by 0 bases, with 6 bases of the junction left unmatched. In nucleotides, the CDR3 is TGTGCCAGCAGCTTAGCCCTTCTAGCGGGGTACTCCTACGAGCAGTACTTC. Its protein product is CASSLALLAGYSYEQYF.

V usage is TRBV28 and J usage is TRBJ1-4; D ambiguous. V was clipped by 5 bases and J by 0 bases, with 7 bases between them. CDR3 length: 14 residues. CDR1 and CDR2 (germline): MDHEN, SYDVKM. CDR3 DNA: TGTGCCAGCAGTCCAGGTGCAACTAATGAAAAACTGTTTTTT. Amino acids: CASSPGATNEKLFF.

This clone was seen a handful of times. V gene TRBV4-3 combines with J gene TRBJ2-2; D is unclear. The CDR3 extends over 15 amino acids. The V gene lost 0 bases and the J gene lost 2 bases, with 7 bases spanning the gap. Germline V gene lookup returns CDR1 LGHNA and CDR2 YSLEER. CDR3 sequence (DNA): TGCGCCAGCAGCCAAGAAATACACAACACCGGGGAGCTGTTTTTT. Protein product: CASSQEIHNTGELFF.

This clone has just a few counts. This chain uses TRBV10-3 with TRBJ1-1, with D possibly matching TRBD1 (5 bases). The CDR3 contains 15 residues. Trimming left V 0 bases short and J 3 bases short, with 11 bases between. In germline, CDR1 is ENHRY, CDR2 SYGVKD. CDR3 residues: CAISESQGIDTEAFF. The DNA of the CDR3 is TGTGCCATCAGTGAGTCTCAGGGTATTGACACTGAAGCTTTCTTT.

This clone occurred a few times. The chain recombines TRBV5-1 with TRBJ2-7, with TRBD2 matching over 11 bases. V shed 4 bases and J 6 bases; nucleotides not matched to a gene: 18. This CDR3 has 18 amino acids. Germline V gene lookup returns CDR1 SGHRS and CDR2 YFSETQ. The CDR3 DNA reads TGCGCCAGCAGCCCGGATAGCGGGGGGGCCGCCGGGTACGGCGAGCAGTACTTC. This sequence encodes CASSPDSGGAAGYGEQYF.

The gene calls are TRBV20-1 and TRBJ2-2; D remains ambiguous. CDR1 DFQATT and CDR2 SNEGSKA come from the germline V gene (reference sequence). Trimming cost V 1 base and J 8 bases, with 5 bases left between them. The CDR3 sequence is 11 residues long. In nucleotides, the CDR3 is TGCAGTGCTAGAGGCAGGGGGGAGCTGTTTTTT. Residues: CSARGRGELFF.

A word on this clone: Since a much larger clone is just one base distant, this may be a read error. The sample carries other DNA sequences with the same CDR3. The chain uses TRBV7-2 and TRBJ2-1, with 10 bases identical to TRBD2. The J segment lost 2 bases and the V segment lost 2 bases, leaving 3 bases of the junction unmatched. CDR1 is SGHTA and CDR2 is FQGNSA in the germline V gene. CDR3 size: 16 residues. CDR3 in DNA: TGTGCCAGCAGCTTAAGTCTAGCGGGGGCCTACAATGAGCAGTTCTTC. This encodes CASSLSLAGAYNEQFF.

The V call is TRBV27, the J call TRBJ1-3; a weak D match, TRBD1 (6 bases). Per the germline V gene, CDR1 is MNHEY and CDR2 is SMNVEV (reference sequence). CDR3 length: 15 residues. With 2 bases removed from V and 2 bases from J, the gap between germline ends came to 10 bases. The CDR3, as DNA: TGTGCCAGCAGTTTAGGAGCAGGGGCTGGAAACACCATATATTTT. This encodes CASSLGAGAGNTIYF.